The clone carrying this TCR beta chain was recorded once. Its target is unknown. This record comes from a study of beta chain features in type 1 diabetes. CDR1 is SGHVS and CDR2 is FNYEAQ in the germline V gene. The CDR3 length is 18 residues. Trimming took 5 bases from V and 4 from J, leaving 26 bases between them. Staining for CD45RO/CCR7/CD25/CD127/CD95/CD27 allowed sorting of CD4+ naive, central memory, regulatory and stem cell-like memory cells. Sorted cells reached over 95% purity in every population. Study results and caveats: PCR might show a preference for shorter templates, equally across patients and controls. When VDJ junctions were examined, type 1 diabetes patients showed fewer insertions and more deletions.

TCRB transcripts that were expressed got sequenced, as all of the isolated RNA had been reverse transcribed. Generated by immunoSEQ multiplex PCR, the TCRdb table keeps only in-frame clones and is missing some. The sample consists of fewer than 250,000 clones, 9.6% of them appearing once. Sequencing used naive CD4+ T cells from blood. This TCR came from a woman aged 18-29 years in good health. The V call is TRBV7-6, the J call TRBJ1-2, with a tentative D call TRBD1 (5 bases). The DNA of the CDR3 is TGTGCCAGCAGCCTACGAATTAACACGGGACTACGGGGCTATGGCTACACCTTC. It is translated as CASSLRINTGLRGYGYTF.